The 9 T cell receptor beta chains listed next were all sequenced from one sample in a study of vaccination effects on CD4 cells after COVID-19. The method was immunoSEQ multiplex PCR; TCRdb's version includes in-frame clones alone and lacks a portion of them. The table includes tens of thousands of clones, 65% to 85% detected once. Their recognized antigens are unknown. Antigen-specific CD4+ T cells were expanded (with viral peptide pools) by the ViraFEST assay ahead of sequencing. The culture ran for approximately 10 days before CD4+ T cells were isolated. Nucleocapsid antibody tests were negative, and the vaccine recipients had no prior SARS-CoV-2 infection. The input for sequencing was CD4+ T cells from PBMCs cultured with HCoV-NL63 spike peptides, taken before COVID-19 vaccination. These TCRs come from a human donor who received a COVID-19 vaccine.

Only one count was recorded for this clone. The chain recombines TRBV19 with TRBJ2-5; TRBD1 matches 8 bases. J lost 4 bases, V lost 11 bases, and 6 bases had no gene match. The CDR3 has 12 residues. Per germline, CDR1 LNHDA and CDR2 SQIVND (reference sequence). The CDR3 region has the DNA TGTGCCGTTGCAGGGGGCGGAGAGACCCAGTACTTC. This sequence encodes CAVAGGGETQYF.

This clone was found a few times. The V call is TRBV7-9, the J call TRBJ1-6; maybe TRBD1 (5 bases). The CDR3 is made up of 13 amino acids. Germline V lookup: CDR1 SEHNR, CDR2 FQNEAQ (reference sequence). The V and J ends lost 1 base and 10 bases respectively, with 8 bases between them. CDR3 protein: CASSLEQVSPLHF. In DNA form, the CDR3 reads TGTGCCAGCAGCTTAGAACAGGTATCACCCCTCCACTTT. Together with reference TRBV7-9 and TRBJ1-6, the CDR3 gives the full variable domain: DTGVSQNPRHKITKRGQNVTFRCDPISEHNRLYWYRQTLGQGPEFLTYFQNEAQLEKSRLLSDRFSAERPKGSFSTLEIQRTEQGDSAMYLCASSLEQVSPLHFGNGTRLTVT.

V gene TRBV6-2 or TRBV6-3 combines with J gene TRBJ2-5; 10 bases match TRBD1. The CDR3 has 14 residues. Losses at the gene ends were 5 bases for V and 5 bases for J; bases not matched to a gene: 5. Germline loops: CDR1 MNHEY, CDR2 SVGEGT. The CDR3 here is CASSPGTGEETQYF. The CDR3 region has the DNA TGTGCCAGCAGTCCCGGGACAGGGGAGGAGACCCAGTACTTC.

The J gene is TRBJ1-1, the V gene TRBV5-1, with D hard to call. Trimming stripped 0 bases from V and 2 bases from J, with 11 bases between. The CDR3 is 15 amino acids. CDR1 and CDR2 (germline): SGHRS, YFSETQ. The CDR3 DNA sequence: TGCGCCAGCAGCTTGGCCGGCGCTTACAACACTGAAGCTTTCTTT. Translating it yields CASSLAGAYNTEAFF.

This chain connects TRBV7-2 to TRBJ1-1; D ambiguous. The V and J ends lost 1 base and 1 base respectively, with 13 bases between them. This CDR3 has 16 residues. The germline V gene has CDR1 SGHTA and CDR2 FQGNSA. CDR3 bases: TGTGCCAGCAGCTTAGTAGGACGGTTCACGAACACTGAAGCTTTCTTT. It yields the protein CASSLVGRFTNTEAFF.

The chain recombines TRBV7-3 with TRBJ2-5; D may match TRBD1 or TRBD2 (5 bases each). The CDR3 loop spans 13 amino acids. The ends were cut back, 2 bases at V and 5 bases at J, with 9 bases in the middle. The V gene's germline CDR1 is SGHTA and CDR2 FQGTGA. CDR3 in DNA: TGTGCCAGCAGCTTACACTGGGGGGAGACCCAGTACTTC. As protein: CASSLHWGETQYF.

The V gene is TRBV7-2, the J gene TRBJ2-1; D unresolved. CDR1 and CDR2 from the germline V gene are SGHTA and FQGNSA. The CDR3 runs 16 residues. Trimming stripped 7 bases from V and 6 bases from J, with 22 bases between. The CDR3 DNA reads as TGTGCCAGCATCCCCAGGCCAATGAGTTCCACCAATGAGCAGTTCTTC. Protein: CASIPRPMSSTNEQFF. The variable domain in full, completed from reference TRBV7-2 and TRBJ2-1, reads GAGVSQSPSNKVTEKGKDVELRCDPISGHTALYWYRQSLGQGLEFLIYFQGNSAPDKSGLPSDRFSAERTGGSVSTLTIQRTQQEDSAVYLCASIPRPMSSTNEQFFGPGTRLTVL.

This rearrangement joins TRBV18 to TRBJ2-5, with D perhaps matching TRBD2 (6 bases). This CDR3 comprises 17 residues. V was trimmed by 0 bases and J by 1 base, leaving 15 bases between them. Germline V gene data show CDR1 as KGHSH and CDR2 as LQKENI. CDR3 in amino acids: CASSPPRGRDSQETQYF. For the CDR3, the DNA is TGTGCCAGCTCACCACCGCGGGGACGGGACTCCCAAGAGACCCAGTACTTC.

The V and J genes are TRBV6-5 and TRBJ2-1; perhaps D is TRBD1 or TRBD2 (5 bases each). Trimming shortened V by 8 bases and J by 5 bases, and 16 bases separated the two germline ends. The CDR3 consists of 14 residues. From germline, CDR1 is MNHEY and CDR2 SVGAGI. This CDR3 reads CASGGRPSNNEQFF. The CDR3 DNA reads TGTGCCAGCGGGGGACGGCCAAGCAACAATGAGCAGTTCTTC.